Here is one T cell receptor beta chain with its context. A read error may produce the germline difference seen at one junction end. The sample belongs to a study of blood T cell repertoires in COVID-19. The CDR3 extends over 19 amino acids. Germline CDR1 MNHNY, CDR2 SVGAGI (reference sequence). In the original analysis: How many nucleated cells were present was estimated from reference gene primer amplification. Produced via immunoSEQ multiplex PCR; TCRdb's table is partial and in-frame only. The V and J calls and clone size are taken from that table; D and trimming were inferred from the DNA. The data show approximately 500,000 clones, around nine tenths seen once.

This chain uses TRBV6-6 with TRBJ2-6; D might be TRBD1 (6 bases). Sequencing was done on a sample of peripheral blood. The clonotype originates from a woman in her forties or fifties with COVID-19, enrolled during active disease. CDR3 DNA: TGTACCAGCAGCCACTATAGGGGGACCTCCGTCTCTGGGGCCAACGTCCTGACTTTC. It encodes CTSSHYRGTSVSGANVLTF.